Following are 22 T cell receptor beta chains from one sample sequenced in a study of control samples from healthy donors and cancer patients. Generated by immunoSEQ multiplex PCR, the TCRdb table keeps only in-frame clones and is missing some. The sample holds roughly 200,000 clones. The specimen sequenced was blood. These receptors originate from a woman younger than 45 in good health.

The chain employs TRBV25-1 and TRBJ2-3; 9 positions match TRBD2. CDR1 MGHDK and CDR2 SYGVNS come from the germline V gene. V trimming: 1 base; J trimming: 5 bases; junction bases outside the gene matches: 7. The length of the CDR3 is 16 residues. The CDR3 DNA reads TGTGCCAGCAGTGAATGGAGCGGGGGGAAGGGAGATACGCAGTATTTT. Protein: CASSEWSGGKGDTQYF.

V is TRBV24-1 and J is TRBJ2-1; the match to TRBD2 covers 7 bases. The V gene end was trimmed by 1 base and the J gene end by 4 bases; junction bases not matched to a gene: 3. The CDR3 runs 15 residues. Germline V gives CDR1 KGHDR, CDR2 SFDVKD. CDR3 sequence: CATSDLSGAYNEQFF. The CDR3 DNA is TGTGCCACCAGTGATTTAAGCGGGGCGTACAATGAGCAGTTCTTC.

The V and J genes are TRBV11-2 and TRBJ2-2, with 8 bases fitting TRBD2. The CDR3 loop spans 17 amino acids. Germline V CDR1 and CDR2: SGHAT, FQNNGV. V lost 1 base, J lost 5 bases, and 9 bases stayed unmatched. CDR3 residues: CASSLGIDGGATGELFF. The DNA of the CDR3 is TGTGCCAGCAGCTTAGGTATCGACGGGGGGGCAACCGGGGAGCTGTTTTTT.

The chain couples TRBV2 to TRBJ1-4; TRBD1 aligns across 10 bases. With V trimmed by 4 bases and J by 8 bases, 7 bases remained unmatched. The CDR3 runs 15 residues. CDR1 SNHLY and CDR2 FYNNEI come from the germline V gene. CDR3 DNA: TGTGCCAGCAGTGGAGCGGGGACAGGGGAGGAAAAACTGTTTTTT. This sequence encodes CASSGAGTGEEKLFF.

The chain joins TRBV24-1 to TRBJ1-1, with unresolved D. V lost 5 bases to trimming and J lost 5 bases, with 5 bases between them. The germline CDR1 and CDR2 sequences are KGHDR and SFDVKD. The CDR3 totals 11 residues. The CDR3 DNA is TGTGCCACCAGTGCGGGGACTGAAGCTTTCTTT. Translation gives CATSAGTEAFF.

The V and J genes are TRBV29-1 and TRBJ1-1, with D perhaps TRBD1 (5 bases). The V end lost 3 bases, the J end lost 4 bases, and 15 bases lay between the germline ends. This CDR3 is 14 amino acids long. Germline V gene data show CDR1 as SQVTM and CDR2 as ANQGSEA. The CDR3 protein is CSVDNRRSGTEAFF. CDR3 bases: TGCAGCGTTGACAACAGGAGGAGTGGCACTGAAGCTTTCTTT.

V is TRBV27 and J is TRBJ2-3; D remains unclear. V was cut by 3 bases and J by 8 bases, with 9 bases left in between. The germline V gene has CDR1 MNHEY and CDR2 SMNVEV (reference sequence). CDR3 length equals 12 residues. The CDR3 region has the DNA TGTGCCAGCAGTTTTGGTCCCGGTACGCAGTATTTT. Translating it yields CASSFGPGTQYF.

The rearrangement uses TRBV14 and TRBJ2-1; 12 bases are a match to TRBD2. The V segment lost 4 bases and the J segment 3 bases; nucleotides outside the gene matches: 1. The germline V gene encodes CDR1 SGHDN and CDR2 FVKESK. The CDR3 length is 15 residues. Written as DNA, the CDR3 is TGTGCCAGCAGCCTACTAGCGGGGGGCTACAATGAGCAGTTCTTC. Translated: CASSLLAGGYNEQFF.

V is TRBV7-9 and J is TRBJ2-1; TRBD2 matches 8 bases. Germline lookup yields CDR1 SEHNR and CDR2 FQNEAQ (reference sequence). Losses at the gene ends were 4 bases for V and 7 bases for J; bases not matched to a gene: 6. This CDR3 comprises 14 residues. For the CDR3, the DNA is TGTGCCAGCAGCTCTAAGTCGGGGGGGAATGAGCAGTTCTTC. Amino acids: CASSSKSGGNEQFF.

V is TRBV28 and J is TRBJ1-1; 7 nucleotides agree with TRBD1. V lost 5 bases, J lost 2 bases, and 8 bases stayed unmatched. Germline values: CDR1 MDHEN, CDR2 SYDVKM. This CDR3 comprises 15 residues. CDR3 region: CASSAPTGRNTEAFF. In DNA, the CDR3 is TGTGCCAGCAGTGCCCCGACAGGGAGAAACACTGAAGCTTTCTTT.

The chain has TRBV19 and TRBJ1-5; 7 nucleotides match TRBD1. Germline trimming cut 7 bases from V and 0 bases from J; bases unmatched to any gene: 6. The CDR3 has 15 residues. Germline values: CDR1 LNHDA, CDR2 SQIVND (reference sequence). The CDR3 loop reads CASTPHRGSNQPQHF. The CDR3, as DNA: TGTGCCAGTACCCCGCACAGGGGTAGCAATCAGCCCCAGCATTTT.

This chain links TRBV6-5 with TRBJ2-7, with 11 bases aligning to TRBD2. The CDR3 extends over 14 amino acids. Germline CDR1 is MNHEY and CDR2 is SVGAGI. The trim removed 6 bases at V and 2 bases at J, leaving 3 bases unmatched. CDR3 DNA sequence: TGTGCCAGCAGCAATAGCGGGGGGGCCTACGAGCAGTACTTC. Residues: CASSNSGGAYEQYF.

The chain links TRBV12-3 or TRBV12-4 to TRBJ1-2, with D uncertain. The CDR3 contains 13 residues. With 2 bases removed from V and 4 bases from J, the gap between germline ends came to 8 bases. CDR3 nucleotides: TGTGCCAGCAGTTTACGGGGAATCTATGGCTACACCTTC. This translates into CASSLRGIYGYTF.

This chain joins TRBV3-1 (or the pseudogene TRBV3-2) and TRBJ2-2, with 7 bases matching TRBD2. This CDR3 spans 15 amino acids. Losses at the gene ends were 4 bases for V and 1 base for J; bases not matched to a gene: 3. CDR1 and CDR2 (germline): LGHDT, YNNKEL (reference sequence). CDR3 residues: CASSRGTKNTGELFF. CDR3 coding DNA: TGTGCCAGCAGCCGGGGGACTAAGAACACCGGGGAGCTGTTTTTT.

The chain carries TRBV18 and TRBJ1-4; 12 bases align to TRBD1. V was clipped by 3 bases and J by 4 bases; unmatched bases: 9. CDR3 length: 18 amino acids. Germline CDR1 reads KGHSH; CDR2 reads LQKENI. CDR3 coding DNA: TGTGCCAGCTCACCCCCGGGACAGGGGGCCGGGATTAATGAAAAACTGTTTTTT. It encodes CASSPPGQGAGINEKLFF. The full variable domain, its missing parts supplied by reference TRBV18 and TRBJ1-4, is NAGVMQNPRHLVRRRGQEARLRCSPMKGHSHVYWYRQLPEEGLKFMVYLQKENIIDESGMPKERFSAEFPKEGPSILRIQQVVRGDSAAYFCASSPPGQGAGINEKLFFGSGTQLSVL.

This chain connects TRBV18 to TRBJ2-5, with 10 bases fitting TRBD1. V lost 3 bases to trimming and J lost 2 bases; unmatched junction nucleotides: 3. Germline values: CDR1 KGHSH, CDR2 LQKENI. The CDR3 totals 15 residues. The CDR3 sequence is CASSPGQGGQETQYF. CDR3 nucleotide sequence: TGTGCCAGCTCACCTGGACAGGGGGGGCAAGAGACCCAGTACTTC.

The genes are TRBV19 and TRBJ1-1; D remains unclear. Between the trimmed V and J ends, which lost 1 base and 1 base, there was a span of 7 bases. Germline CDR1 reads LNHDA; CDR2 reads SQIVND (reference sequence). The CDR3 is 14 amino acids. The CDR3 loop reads CASSIGKGNTEAFF. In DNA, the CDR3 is TGTGCCAGTAGTATAGGGAAGGGGAACACTGAAGCTTTCTTT. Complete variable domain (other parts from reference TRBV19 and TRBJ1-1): DGGITQSPKYLFRKEGQNVTLSCEQNLNHDAMYWYRQDPGQGLRLIYYSQIVNDFQKGDIAEGYSVSREKKESFPLTVTSAQKNPTAFYLCASSIGKGNTEAFFGQGTRLTVV.

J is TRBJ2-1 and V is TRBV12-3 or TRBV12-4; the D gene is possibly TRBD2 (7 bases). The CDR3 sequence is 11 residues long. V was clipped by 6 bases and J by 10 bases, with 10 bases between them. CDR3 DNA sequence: TGTGCCAGCAGCTGGGGGGGCGAGCAGTTCTTC. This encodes CASSWGGEQFF.

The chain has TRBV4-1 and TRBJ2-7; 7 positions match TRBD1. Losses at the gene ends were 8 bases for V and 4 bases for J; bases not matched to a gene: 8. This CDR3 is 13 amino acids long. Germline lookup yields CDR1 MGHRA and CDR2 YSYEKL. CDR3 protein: CASGEGGRYEQYF. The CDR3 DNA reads TGCGCCAGCGGGGAAGGGGGCAGGTACGAGCAGTACTTC.

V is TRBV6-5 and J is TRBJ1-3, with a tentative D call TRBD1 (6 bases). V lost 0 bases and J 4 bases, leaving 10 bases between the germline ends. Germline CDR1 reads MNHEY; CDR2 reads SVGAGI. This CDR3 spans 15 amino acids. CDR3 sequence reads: CASSYSGGIGNTIYF. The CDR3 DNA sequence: TGTGCCAGCAGTTACTCGGGGGGCATCGGAAACACCATATATTTT.

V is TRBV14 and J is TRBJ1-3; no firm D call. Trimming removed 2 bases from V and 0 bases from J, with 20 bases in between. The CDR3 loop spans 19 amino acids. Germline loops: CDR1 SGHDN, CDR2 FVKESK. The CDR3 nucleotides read TGTGCCAGCAGCCAACGTGAATATAGGGCCTATCTCTCTGGAAACACCATATATTTT. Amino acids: CASSQREYRAYLSGNTIYF.

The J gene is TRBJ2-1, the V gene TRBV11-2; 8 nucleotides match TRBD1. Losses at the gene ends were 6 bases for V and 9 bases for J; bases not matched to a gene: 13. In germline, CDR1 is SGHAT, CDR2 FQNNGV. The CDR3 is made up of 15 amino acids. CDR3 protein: CASSLFAAGGFEQFF. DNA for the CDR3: TGTGCCAGCAGTCTGTTCGCCGCAGGGGGCTTTGAGCAGTTCTTC.